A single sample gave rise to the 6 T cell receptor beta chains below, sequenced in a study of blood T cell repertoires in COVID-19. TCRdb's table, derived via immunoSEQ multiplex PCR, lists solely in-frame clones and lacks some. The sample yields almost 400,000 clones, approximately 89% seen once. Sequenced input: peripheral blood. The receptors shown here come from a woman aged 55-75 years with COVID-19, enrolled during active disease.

The CDR3, as DNA: TGTGCCAGTAGTATCGCCAGGAACTGGGGCTACACCTTC. Its protein is CASSIARNWGYTF. The rearrangement uses TRBV19 and TRBJ1-2; D uncertain. The V gene's germline CDR1 is LNHDA and CDR2 SQIVND (reference sequence). The CDR3 has 13 residues. Trimming stripped 3 bases from V and 8 bases from J, with 13 bases between. Variable domain in full (rest from reference TRBV19 and TRBJ1-2): DGGITQSPKYLFRKEGQNVTLSCEQNLNHDAMYWYRQDPGQGLRLIYYSQIVNDFQKGDIAEGYSVSREKKESFPLTVTSAQKNPTAFYLCASSIARNWGYTFGSGTRLTVV.

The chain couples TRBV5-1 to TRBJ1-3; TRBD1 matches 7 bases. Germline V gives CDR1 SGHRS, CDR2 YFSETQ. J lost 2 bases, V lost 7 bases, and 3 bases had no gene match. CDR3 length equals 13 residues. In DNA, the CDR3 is TGCGCCAGCGCCGGACAGGCTGGAAACACCATATATTTT. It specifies CASAGQAGNTIYF.

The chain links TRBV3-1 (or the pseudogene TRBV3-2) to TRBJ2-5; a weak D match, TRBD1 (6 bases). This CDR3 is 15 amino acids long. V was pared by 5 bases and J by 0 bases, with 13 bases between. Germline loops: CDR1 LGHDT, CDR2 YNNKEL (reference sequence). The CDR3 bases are TGTGCCAGCAGCTGGCAGGGGACGCACCAAGAGACCCAGTACTTC. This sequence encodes CASSWQGTHQETQYF.

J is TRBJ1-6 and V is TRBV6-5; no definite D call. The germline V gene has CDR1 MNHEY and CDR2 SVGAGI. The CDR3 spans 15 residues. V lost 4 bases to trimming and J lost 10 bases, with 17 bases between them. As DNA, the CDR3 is TGTGCCAGCAGTTCGTTACCCAGTGGGCCCTCACCCCTCCACTTT. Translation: CASSSLPSGPSPLHF.

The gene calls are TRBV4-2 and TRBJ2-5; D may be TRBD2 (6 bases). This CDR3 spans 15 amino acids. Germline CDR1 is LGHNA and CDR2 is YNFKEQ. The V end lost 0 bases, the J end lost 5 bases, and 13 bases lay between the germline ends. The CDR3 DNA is TGTGCCAGCAGCCAAGAGAGCGGGTACTTGGAGACCCAGTACTTC. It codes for CASSQESGYLETQYF.

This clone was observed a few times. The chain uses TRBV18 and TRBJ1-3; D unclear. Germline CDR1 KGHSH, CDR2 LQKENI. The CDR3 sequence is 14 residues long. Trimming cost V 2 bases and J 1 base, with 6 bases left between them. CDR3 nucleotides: TGTGCCAGCTCACCAGGGCAGTCTGGAAACACCATATATTTT. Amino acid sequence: CASSPGQSGNTIYF.